Presented here are 14 T cell receptor beta chains from one specimen sequenced in a study of CD8+ T cells in alopecia areata. Treatment meaning: oral pan-JAK inhibitor, 5-10 mg twice daily. Following RNA extraction, reverse transcription yielded cDNA that acted as the sequencing template. Profiling relied on immunoSEQ multiplex PCR, and the TCRdb table lists in-frame clones only, not all of them. The data hold hundreds of thousands of clones, with about three fifths observed a single time. Specimen: CD4+ T cells sorted from blood, collected at week 52, from a patient treated with tofacitinib. Receptors originate from a human donor with alopecia areata.

This chain uses TRBV30 with TRBJ2-7, with D perhaps matching TRBD1 (5 bases). The CDR3 is made up of 14 amino acids. The V gene's germline CDR1 is GTSNPN and CDR2 SVGIG (reference sequence). V was clipped by 4 bases and J by 0 bases, with 13 bases between them. The CDR3 DNA follows: TGTGCCTGGACCAGGGCCGGCAGCTCCTACGAGCAGTACTTC. The encoded protein is CAWTRAGSSYEQYF.

The rearrangement links TRBV29-1 to TRBJ2-5, with 8 bases fitting TRBD2. The CDR3 totals 15 residues. The J segment lost 4 bases and the V segment lost 7 bases, leaving 14 bases of the junction unmatched. The germline gives CDR1 SQVTM, CDR2 ANQGSEA. Written as DNA, the CDR3 is TGCAGCGCCGCGGGTCCCGGGACTAGTAGAGAGACCCAGTACTTC. It codes for CSAAGPGTSRETQYF.

V gene TRBV5-1 combines with J gene TRBJ2-7; D is perhaps TRBD2 (5 bases). Germline V lookup: CDR1 SGHRS, CDR2 YFSETQ. This CDR3 has 15 residues. Deletions cut 0 bases from V and 3 bases from J, with 13 bases between. The CDR3 spells CASSLGPGKGYEQYF. In DNA form, the CDR3 reads TGCGCCAGCAGCTTGGGTCCGGGAAAAGGCTACGAGCAGTACTTC.

This rearrangement joins TRBV13 to TRBJ1-1; tentatively, D is TRBD1 (5 bases). V lost 8 bases and J 11 bases, leaving 15 bases between the germline ends. Germline assignment: CDR1 PRHDT and CDR2 FYEKMQ (reference sequence). The CDR3 is 11 amino acids. The CDR3 region has the DNA TGTGCCAGCTCCTACGTGGGGACCGCTTTCTTT. It is translated as CASSYVGTAFF.

The chain joins TRBV4-2 to TRBJ2-5; 9 positions agree with TRBD2. The CDR3 contains 18 residues. Unmatched junction bases numbered 17, after V lost 4 bases and J lost 5 bases. CDR1 and CDR2 from the germline V gene are LGHNA and YNFKEQ. The chain's CDR3 is CASSPGASGTAEGETQYF. CDR3 in DNA: TGTGCCAGCAGCCCAGGGGCTAGCGGGACAGCCGAGGGGGAGACCCAGTACTTC.

The chain carries TRBV29-1 and TRBJ2-1; D is unclear. The CDR3 runs 9 residues. V shed 3 bases and J shed 11 bases, with 5 bases lying between them. Germline V gene sequence: CDR1 SQVTM, CDR2 ANQGSEA. The CDR3 DNA reads TGCAGCGTTGATCTCCAGCAGTTCTTC. It yields the protein CSVDLQQFF.

The chain joins TRBV6-4 to TRBJ2-3; D is uncertain. V lost 6 bases and J lost 0, with 10 bases in between. Germline V CDR1 and CDR2: MRHNA, SNTAGT. This CDR3 comprises 14 residues. The CDR3 bases are TGTGCCAGCAGCGTCTCCCCTAGCACAGATACGCAGTATTTT. Its protein is CASSVSPSTDTQYF.

The genes are TRBV9 and TRBJ2-7; no reliable D call. The CDR3 has 14 amino acids. Trimming took 3 bases from V and 4 from J, leaving 14 bases between them. Germline V gene lookup returns CDR1 SGDLS and CDR2 YYNGEE. CDR3 nucleotide sequence: TGTGCCAGCAGCGCCTCCCCGCTCCCTTACGAGCAGTACTTC. Amino acids: CASSASPLPYEQYF. Full variable domain (remainder filled in from reference TRBV9 and TRBJ2-7): DSGVTQTPKHLITATGQRVTLRCSPRSGDLSVYWYQQSLDQGLQFLIQYYNGEERAKGNILERFSAQQFPDLHSELNLSSLELGDSALYFCASSASPLPYEQYFGPGTRLTVT.

This clone was seen only a few times. The V call is TRBV7-2, the J call TRBJ1-1; D uncertain. Trimming cost V 6 bases and J 1 base, with 15 bases left between them. The CDR3 totals 15 residues. Looked up from germline, CDR1 is SGHTA and CDR2 is FQGNSA. The CDR3 nucleotides read TGTGCCAGCAGTCTAGGGAGGGCACGGAACACTGAAGCTTTCTTT. Protein sequence: CASSLGRARNTEAFF.

This clone was detected a few times. The V and J genes are TRBV7-3 and TRBJ2-2; D unresolved. V lost 4 bases to trimming and J lost 1 base, with 4 bases between them. Germline assignment: CDR1 SGHTA and CDR2 FQGTGA. The CDR3 totals 13 residues. DNA of the CDR3: TGTGCCAGCAGCTCCGTGAACACCGGGGAGCTGTTTTTT. Amino acids: CASSSVNTGELFF.

This chain joins TRBV7-9 and TRBJ1-1, with a tentative D call TRBD1 (6 bases). The germline gives CDR1 SEHNR, CDR2 FQNEAQ (reference sequence). V dropped 1 base and J dropped 8 bases, with 14 bases sitting between them. The length of the CDR3 is 14 residues. The CDR3 sequence: CASSLGIVGTEAFF. CDR3 sequence (DNA): TGTGCCAGCAGCTTAGGTATAGTAGGGACAGAAGCTTTCTTT.

This clone was counted a few times. V usage is TRBV4-2 and J usage is TRBJ1-1; a possible D gene is TRBD1 (6 bases). Per the germline V gene, CDR1 is LGHNA and CDR2 is YNFKEQ. The CDR3 is 15 residues long. The ends were cut back, 0 bases at V and 2 bases at J, with 10 bases in the middle. CDR3 coding DNA: TGTGCCAGCAGCCAAGAGGAGGGGGATAACACTGAAGCTTTCTTT. It codes for CASSQEEGDNTEAFF.

This sequence joins TRBV9 and TRBJ2-1; the D is unclear. The CDR3 totals 14 residues. V was cut by 0 bases and J by 2 bases, with 6 bases left in between. Germline loops: CDR1 SGDLS, CDR2 YYNGEE. CDR3 sequence reads: CASSVANTYNEQFF. CDR3 nucleotides: TGTGCCAGCAGCGTAGCTAACACCTACAATGAGCAGTTCTTC.

The CDR3 protein is CASSLVIHTGELFF. DNA for the CDR3: TGTGCCAGCAGCTTAGTAATTCACACCGGGGAGCTGTTTTTT. The V call is TRBV7-2, the J call TRBJ2-2; D gene ambiguous. Deletions cut 1 base from V and 3 bases from J, with 6 bases between. The germline CDR1 and CDR2 sequences are SGHTA and FQGNSA. The CDR3 extends over 14 amino acids.